Below, one T cell receptor (beta chain) is given with its context. Its binding antigen is unknown. No base-level quality is on record; no much larger clone is a single base apart. Counted from cysteine to phenylalanine, this CDR3 has 15 amino acids. The entry retains the CDR3 DNA only, 45 bases that are in frame from base 1. Ends trimmed: V by 2 bases, J by 6 bases; bases unmatched to a gene: 10. The germline V gene supplies CDR1 SGHRS and CDR2 YFSETQ. These data belong to a study of cytomegalovirus exposure and HLA in healthy donors (dated by TCRdb to the late 2010s). The study in broad terms: In an earlier analysis of under 600 of the donors, 276 Gb of sequence data and 117 million unique TCR beta sequences from approximately 180 million T cells were reported. Class I and class II HLA loci were covered by the typing at four-digit resolution. Typing coverage differed by locus: A, B, C, DRB1 and DQB1 were typed in about 620-640 donors, DQA1 in roughly 510, DPA1 in roughly 590, and DPB1 in approximately 450. A few DR-DQ haplotypes were treated as single units for association and clustering because of strong linkage in the cohort. The genetic ancestry cluster associated with self-reported Caucasian donors included over 65% of the roughly 380 genotyped donors. To decide whether each TCR beta V gene segment behaved as functional or pseudogenic, an earlier analysis of over 500 of the donors relied on high-throughput TCR beta sequencing. Besides the first cohort of roughly 660 subjects, a separate validation cohort made up of 120 different subjects was used. High-throughput TCR immunosequencing, statistical association of individual TCRs with disease status, and machine learning were combined to predict cytomegalovirus infection status. In a later genetic analysis, genome-wide SNP genotypes for about 55% of the roughly 700 donors were used, and that subset was treated as a discovery cohort. The study was designed to test whether signatures of past pathogen exposure could be identified by cataloging public T cell receptors. A later analysis re-analyzed previously published TCR beta repertoires from 550 to 700 donors and added high-resolution HLA genotyping to study TCR occurrence patterns. Every repertoire in the discovery cohort had been generated on one and the same sequencing platform. An early release covering just under 650 HLA-typed donors comprised approximately 290 gigabases of sequencing data and 85 million to 100 million unique TCR sequences. Alongside the repertoire data, information on donor age, sex, ethnicity and CMV serostatus was compiled. The study used immunosequencing to profile the T cell repertoires of 666 subjects and linked those repertoires to cytomegalovirus serostatus. On average, about 200,000 unique TCR beta nucleotide sequences were sequenced per donor among 398 genotyped donors of the cohort, with 15% to 20% of those sequences being non-productive. Rather than drawing on any new phenotypic data, the later analysis identified candidate immune exposures from TCR beta sequences and the way those sequences occurred across donors.

Libraries were made using the immunoSEQ multiplex PCR assay. For the multiplex PCR, a mixture combining 60 forward primers for TCR Vbeta segments and 13 reverse primers for TCR Jbeta segments was used. The CDR3 region of rearranged TCR beta genes was amplified from genomic DNA by a multiplex PCR assay. The amplified TCR beta libraries were sequenced on the Illumina HiSeq System as 87-base-pair reads. As for the authors' bioinformatics: In a later analysis, 77 million or so unique TCR beta chains were counted across the 500 to 850 repertoires, and roughly 9.9 million of these chains were shared by at least two donors. A nearest-neighbor algorithm error-corrected the raw reads and collapsed the reads into unique sequences, merging closely related sequences to remove PCR and sequencing errors. V, D and J gene segments were assigned by aligning CDR3 sequences to IMGT reference sequences. For a sequence to be retained, at least a six-nucleotide match to both a V gene segment and a J gene segment was required. Rearrangements were called productive when the CDR3 lacked stop codons and stayed in frame with V and J; all others were non-productive. Following IMGT convention, CDR3 was defined as the stretch from the second conserved V-encoded cysteine up to the conserved J-encoded phenylalanine. In an earlier analysis of more than 550 of the donors, sequences lacking an unambiguous match to a single V gene segment were excluded. An earlier analysis of several hundred of the donors called V segments functional above 56.7% productive rearrangements and segregating when the between-donor standard deviation exceeded 5%. A statistical classification framework was built to diagnose cytomegalovirus status from the catalog of TCR beta chain sequences. V and J gene assignment, in a later analysis, came from comparing TCR nucleotide sequences with IMGT/GENE-DB human TR gene sequences. The TCRdist pipeline was used in a later analysis to assign CDR3 sequences and most-parsimonious VDJ recombination scenarios. In a later analysis, every TCR beta chain was defined by the combination of its CDR3 amino acid sequence and its V-gene family, and reads without a unique V-gene family were dropped. To address suspected cross-contamination and a sequencing artifact, a later analysis removed a few hundred highly shared, low-generation-probability nucleotide sequences. A later analysis calculated a clonal expansion index for each public chain from normalized within-repertoire ranks of inferred template counts. In a later analysis, generation probabilities were computed using a VDJ recombination model fitted to out-of-frame rearrangements, and the results were checked against IGoR. In a later analysis, TCR-TCR, TCR-HLA and TCR-CMV co-occurrence was scored with hypergeometric tests, and a repertoire-size bias correction was applied to TCR pairs. In a later analysis, false discovery rates were estimated by permuting HLA or CMV assignments 20 times. In a later analysis, co-occurring TCRs were grouped using DBSCAN, with TCRdist sequence similarity added in when clustering inside HLA-allele-positive subsets. Repertoires with fewer than 30,000 or more than 120,000 public chains, plus five repertoires with anomalous nucleotide sharing, were excluded from co-occurrence clustering. Sourced from immuneACCESS, this table was stored by TCRdb with only in-frame sequences that have V and J called. A share of the clones is absent; for the studies checked, an unresolved V gene accounts for under half, and the remainder has no known explanation. V, J and clone size are those of that table, while D and trimming were read from the DNA. Across this sample there are 150,000 to 200,000 clones, with over 70% seen only once. About 2.9% of the sample is held by the ten biggest clonotypes.

Study-wide findings and limitations: A later analysis associated roughly 17,000 TCR beta sequences with specific HLA alleles at a false discovery rate of 0.05. A later analysis found that TCR association rates varied across HLA loci, with DRB1 alleles showing the most associated TCRs and HLA-C alleles the fewest. The classifier was reported to diagnose cytomegalovirus status with high specificity and sensitivity in both the original cohort and the validation cohort. In a later analysis, HLA-associated TCR beta chains were found to be more clonally expanded and to have lower generation probabilities than equally common non-associated chains. A later genetic analysis reported fewer N-insertions in productive TCRs among donors in an Asian-associated ancestry cluster than the approximately 670-donor mean. An association between a missense DCLRE1C variant and V-gene and J-gene trimming of TCR beta chains was found in a later genetic analysis and replicated in an independent cohort. Presence/absence analyses assumed roughly uniform sequencing depth across donors, an assumption that may not hold. About 17 rarely observed V segments, including chromosome 9 orphons, were excluded from the earlier analysis of about 500 of the donors because counts were too low. Broadly in line with IMGT annotations, most TCR beta V segments showed up in productive rearrangements about 90% or about 30% of the time in an earlier analysis of about 500 of the donors. In a later analysis, several top co-occurrence clusters were reported to appear linked to parvovirus B19, influenza, CMV and Epstein-Barr virus. The study gave a list of under 200 TCR beta chains associated with cytomegalovirus. Strong co-occurrence of HLA alleles, especially DR and DQ, made assigning TCR associations to individual alleles difficult. Some IMGT-functional V segments, including TRBV6-2 and TRBV6-3, could not be distinguished by the 87-base-pair reads and were therefore excluded. This cohort had only TCR beta chains sequenced, and the lack of alpha or paired-chain data limited which features could be detected. Correlated functional status among segregating V segments might reflect linkage disequilibrium, but an unknown experimental factor could not be ruled out. A cluster of highly shared sequence variants was judged likely to be a technical artifact of the sequencing pipeline. A later analysis found that most CMV-associated TCR beta chains appeared HLA-restricted, with HLA associations seemingly driven largely by CMV exposure. Most TCR sequences were observed very rarely across donors, whereas some public TCRs were present in many individuals. A few of the identified cytomegalovirus-associated TCR beta chains were confirmed in vitro to be specific for cytomegalovirus antigens. Immune exposure information for the cohort was limited to CMV serostatus. It was suggested by the authors that the approach could potentially be generalized to other disease states and immunological phenotypes. Because some donors lacked HLA typing at each locus, the association tests relied only on the typed subset. A further reported finding was that TCR beta sequences accurately predicted the HLA-A and HLA-B alleles for most subjects in the first cohort.

The cohort was made up of 500 to 800 healthy bone marrow donors. At the time of sampling, all cohort members were nominally healthy, though unrecorded immune exposures were likely present. The donor tested CMV seronegative and was one of the 352 seronegative cohort members. Each donor provided a peripheral blood sample, and peripheral blood mononuclear cells were used for TCR beta sequencing. Genomic DNA extraction from the blood cell samples was performed with the Qiagen DNeasy Blood Extraction Kit. This TCR came from a female donor in good health and CMV-seronegative. Sequencing was carried out using PBMCs. The V gene is TRBV5-1 and the J gene is TRBJ1-1; TRBD1 lines up with 7 middle nucleotides. The base sequence is TGCGCCAGCAGCTTCGAGACAGGGACGGTACCTGAAGCTTTCTTT. Its translation reads: CASSFETGTVPEAFF.